Below are 14 T cell receptor beta chains sequenced from a single sample in a study of cytomegalovirus exposure and HLA in healthy donors. Amplification used 60 Vbeta primers and 13 Jbeta primers. Here immunoSEQ multiplex PCR was the method, and the copy in TCRdb shows in-frame clones only, minus some. The table lists 120,000 to 150,000 clones, more than 55% of them singletons. What was sequenced was PBMCs. The receptors were sampled from a woman aged 55-75 years in good health and CMV-seronegative.

This chain uses TRBV7-2 with TRBJ2-1; 9 bases line up with TRBD2. The CDR3 is 15 amino acids. Germline loops: CDR1 SGHTA, CDR2 FQGNSA. V lost 6 bases, J lost 9 bases, and 12 bases stayed unmatched. CDR3 DNA sequence: TGTGCCAGCAGACGGATAGGCGGGGGGGCTGGTGAGCAGTTCTTC. It specifies CASRRIGGGAGEQFF.

This chain uses TRBV6-1 with TRBJ2-5; a possible D gene is TRBD1 (6 bases). The CDR3 is 13 amino acids. V was cut by 4 bases and J by 3 bases, with 9 bases left in between. Germline CDR1 is MNHNS and CDR2 is SASEGT. The CDR3 DNA sequence: TGTGCCAGCAGTGTCGGGACAAAAGAGACCCAGTACTTC. This translates into CASSVGTKETQYF.

This clone was counted between two and nine times. This sequence joins TRBV6-5 and TRBJ2-3; 9 bases match TRBD1. Losses at the gene ends were 6 bases for V and 3 bases for J; bases not matched to a gene: 7. This CDR3 comprises 15 residues. Germline V gives CDR1 MNHEY, CDR2 SVGAGI. CDR3: CASRSTGGWTDTQYF. CDR3 sequence (DNA): TGTGCCAGCAGATCGACAGGGGGTTGGACAGATACGCAGTATTTT.

CDR3 protein: CASSLTLTGGMGNEQFF. CDR3 coding DNA: TGTGCCAGCAGCTTAACTTTGACAGGGGGCATGGGGAATGAGCAGTTCTTC. The gene calls are TRBV7-2 and TRBJ2-1; 10 bases match TRBD1. CDR1 is SGHTA, CDR2 FQGNSA, per germline. Trimming took 2 bases from V and 7 from J; bases not matched to a gene: 11. This CDR3 is built from 17 residues.

The chain has TRBV2 and TRBJ2-5; 7 bases map to TRBD1. The V segment lost 7 bases and the J segment 6 bases; nucleotides outside the gene matches: 14. Germline CDR1 SNHLY, CDR2 FYNNEI. The CDR3 is made up of 15 amino acids. The CDR3 protein is CASTRLYDREKTQYF. CDR3 bases: TGTGCCAGCACCCGGTTATATGACAGGGAAAAGACCCAGTACTTC.

This chain uses TRBV27 with TRBJ1-4; D possibly corresponds to TRBD1 (6 bases). Germline values: CDR1 MNHEY, CDR2 SMNVEV (reference sequence). The CDR3 spans 15 residues. Trimming took 6 bases from V and 0 from J, leaving 11 bases between them. CDR3 region: CASSRTVPTNEKLFF. CDR3 nucleotides: TGTGCCAGCAGCAGGACAGTTCCAACTAATGAAAAACTGTTTTTT.

A word on this clone: This CDR3 is also generated by other DNA sequences in the sample. The chain combines TRBV15 with TRBJ1-4; tentative D call: TRBD1 (6 bases). The V gene lost 0 bases and the J gene lost 7 bases, with 6 bases spanning the gap. The V gene's germline CDR1 is LNHNV and CDR2 YYDKDF (reference sequence). The CDR3 covers 13 residues. DNA of the CDR3: TGTGCCACCAGCAGAGACAGGGGTGAAAAACTGTTTTTT. Amino acid sequence: CATSRDRGEKLFF.

This clone was counted a few times. The chain has TRBV6-5 and TRBJ2-5; 12 bases are shared with TRBD2. The germline gives CDR1 MNHEY, CDR2 SVGAGI. The trim removed 4 bases at V and 5 bases at J, leaving 2 bases unmatched. The CDR3 runs 14 residues. CDR3 amino acids: CASSLTSGGETQYF. As DNA, the CDR3 is TGTGCCAGCAGTTTAACTAGCGGGGGGGAGACCCAGTACTTC.

V usage is TRBV10-1 and J usage is TRBJ2-3; D gene unclear. Between the trimmed V and J ends, which lost 0 bases and 6 bases, there was a span of 4 bases. The V gene's germline CDR1 is WNHNN and CDR2 SYGVQD (reference sequence). The CDR3 is made up of 12 amino acids. This CDR3 is CASSESIDTQYF. The CDR3 DNA sequence: TGCGCCAGCAGTGAGTCTATCGATACGCAGTATTTT.

The V gene is TRBV28, the J gene TRBJ2-1, with D possibly TRBD1 on 5 matching bases. With 3 bases removed from V and 4 bases from J, the gap between germline ends came to 7 bases. This CDR3 has 13 amino acids. The germline V gene has CDR1 MDHEN and CDR2 SYDVKM. The CDR3 nucleotides are TGTGCCAGCAGTTTCCAGGGATACAATGAGCAGTTCTTC. It yields the protein CASSFQGYNEQFF.

This chain joins TRBV5-1 and TRBJ1-2; TRBD1 matches 7 bases. With V trimmed by 4 bases and J by 8 bases, 11 bases remained unmatched. The CDR3 is 14 amino acids. CDR1 SGHRS and CDR2 YFSETQ come from the germline V gene. CDR3 residues: CASSTRQGEIGYTF. In DNA form, the CDR3 reads TGCGCCAGCAGCACCCGACAGGGAGAAATCGGCTACACCTTC.

Concerning this clone itself: Relative to the germline gene, one junction end is altered; a read error may explain this. The J gene is TRBJ1-2, the V gene TRBV27, with D tentatively TRBD1 (5 bases). The CDR3 extends over 10 amino acids. Per germline, CDR1 MNHEY and CDR2 SMNVEV (reference sequence). The CDR3 region has the DNA TGTGCCAGCAGCCGGGAACGGAGGGGCTTC. Protein sequence: CASSRERRGF.

The chain uses TRBV6-1 and TRBJ2-1, with 8 positions matching TRBD2. CDR1 MNHNS and CDR2 SASEGT come from the germline V gene. V lost 6 bases and J lost 7; bases outside the gene matches: 8. The CDR3 has 14 amino acids. CDR3 nucleotide sequence: TGTGCCAGCAGCCAGCGGGAGTTTCGGAATGAGCAGTTCTTC. Translated, it gives CASSQREFRNEQFF.

This clone occurred a few times. CDR3 protein: CATVGRLAGGNEQYF. CDR3 DNA sequence: TGTGCCACCGTAGGGCGACTAGCGGGAGGGAACGAGCAGTACTTC. The J gene is TRBJ2-7, the V gene TRBV2, with 14 bases aligning to TRBD2. There are 15 residues in the CDR3. V lost 10 bases, J lost 5 bases, and 10 bases stayed unmatched. CDR1 and CDR2 (germline): SNHLY, FYNNEI. Filled out from reference TRBV2 and TRBJ2-7, the complete variable domain reads EPEVTQTPSHQVTQMGQEVILRCVPISNHLYFYWYRQILGQKVEFLVSFYNNEISEKSEIFDDQFSVERPDGSNFTLKIRSTKLEDSAMYFCATVGRLAGGNEQYFGPGTRLTVT.